The clone carrying this T cell receptor beta chain has only a few counts. Its antigen is as yet unknown. Other DNA sequences in this specimen translate into the identical CDR3. These data are taken from a study of shared clonotypes between healthy human individuals. Here immunoSEQ multiplex PCR was the method, and the copy in TCRdb shows in-frame clones only, minus some. The table includes 2 million to 2.5 million clones, over 85% detected once. Findings of the study overall: The authors sampled blood alone, and tissue repertoires likely differ. A reduction in generation probabilities was seen for non-shared clonotypes relative to those shared by all four donors. A handful of donors shared approximately 5% of their naive CD4 clonotypes.

Every donor, a Caucasian adult, lived in Nashville, Tennessee. In germline, CDR1 is MNHEY, CDR2 SVGAGI. The CDR3 length is 13 residues. The V end lost 5 bases, the J end lost 0 bases, and 7 bases lay between the germline ends. Specimen: naive CD4+ T cells from PBMCs. The subset: CD45RA+ positively selected. The receptor's source is a man younger than 35 in good health. Some clones in this sample may be carry-over from other donors' samples. This chain connects TRBV6-5 to TRBJ1-1; D not resolved. CDR3 nucleotide sequence: TGTGCCAGCAGTCGGACGGTGAACACTGAAGCTTTCTTT. Translation: CASSRTVNTEAFF.